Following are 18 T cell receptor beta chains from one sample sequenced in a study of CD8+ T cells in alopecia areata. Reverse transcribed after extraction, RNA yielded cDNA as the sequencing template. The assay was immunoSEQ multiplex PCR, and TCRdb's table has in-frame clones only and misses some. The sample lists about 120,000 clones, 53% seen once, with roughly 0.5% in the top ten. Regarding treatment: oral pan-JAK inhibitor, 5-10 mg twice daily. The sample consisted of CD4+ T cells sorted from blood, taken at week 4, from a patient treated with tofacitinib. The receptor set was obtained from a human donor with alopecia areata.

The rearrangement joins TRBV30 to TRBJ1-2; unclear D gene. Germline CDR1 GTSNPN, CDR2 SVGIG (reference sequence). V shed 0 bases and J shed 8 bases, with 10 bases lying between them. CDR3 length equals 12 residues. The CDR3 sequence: CAWSVSAAGYTF. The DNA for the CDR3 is TGTGCCTGGAGTGTATCGGCAGCCGGCTACACCTTC.

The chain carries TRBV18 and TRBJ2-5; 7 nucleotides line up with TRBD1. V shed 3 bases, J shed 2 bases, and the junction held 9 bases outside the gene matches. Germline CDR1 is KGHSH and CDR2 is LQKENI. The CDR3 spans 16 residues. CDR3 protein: CASSPYLQGLQETQYF. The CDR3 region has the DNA TGTGCCAGCTCACCCTATTTACAGGGGCTACAAGAGACCCAGTACTTC.

CDR3 DNA sequence: TGCGCCAGCAGCTTGGAGAAGGGGGTGTCCTACAATGAGCAGTTCTTC. This sequence encodes CASSLEKGVSYNEQFF. V gene TRBV5-1 combines with J gene TRBJ2-1; tentative D call: TRBD1 (6 bases). Germline lookup yields CDR1 SGHRS and CDR2 YFSETQ. With 0 bases removed from V and 1 base from J, the gap between germline ends came to 11 bases. This CDR3 comprises 16 residues.

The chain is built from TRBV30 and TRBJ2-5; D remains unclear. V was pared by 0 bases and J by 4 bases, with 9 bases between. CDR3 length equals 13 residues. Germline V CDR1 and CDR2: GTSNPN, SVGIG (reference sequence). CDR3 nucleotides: TGTGCCTGGAGTGTGGGCGGCCCAGAGACCCAGTACTTC. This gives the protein CAWSVGGPETQYF.

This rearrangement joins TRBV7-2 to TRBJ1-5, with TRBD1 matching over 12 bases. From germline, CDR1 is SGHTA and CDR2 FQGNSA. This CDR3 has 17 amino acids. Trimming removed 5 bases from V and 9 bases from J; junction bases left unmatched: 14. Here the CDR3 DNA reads TGTGCCAGCAGCACCGGGACAGGGGGCTTCTCCCAGATGCCCCAGCATTTT. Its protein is CASSTGTGGFSQMPQHF.

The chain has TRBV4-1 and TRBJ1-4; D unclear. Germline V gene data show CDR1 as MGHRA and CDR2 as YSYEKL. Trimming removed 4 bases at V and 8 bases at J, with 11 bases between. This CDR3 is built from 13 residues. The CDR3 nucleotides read TGCGCCAGCAGCCGATCTCTCTCGGAAAAACTGTTTTTT. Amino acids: CASSRSLSEKLFF.

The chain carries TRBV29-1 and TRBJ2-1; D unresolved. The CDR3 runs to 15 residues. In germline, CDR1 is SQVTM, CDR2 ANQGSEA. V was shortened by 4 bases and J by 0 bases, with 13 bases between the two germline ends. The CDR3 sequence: CSVGGRTSSYNEQFF. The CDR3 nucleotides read TGCAGCGTTGGGGGAAGGACGAGCTCCTACAATGAGCAGTTCTTC.

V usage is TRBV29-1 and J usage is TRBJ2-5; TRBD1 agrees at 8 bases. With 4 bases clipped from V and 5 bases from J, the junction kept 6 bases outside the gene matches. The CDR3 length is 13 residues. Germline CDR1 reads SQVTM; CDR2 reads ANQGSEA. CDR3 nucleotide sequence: TGCAGCGTTGTATACAGGGGGTTGGAGACCCAGTACTTC. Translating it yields CSVVYRGLETQYF.

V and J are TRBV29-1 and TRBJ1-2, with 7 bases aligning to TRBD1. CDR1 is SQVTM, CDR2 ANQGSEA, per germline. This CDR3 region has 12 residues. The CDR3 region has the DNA TGCAGTGCCGACAGGGAAAACTATGGCTACACCTTC. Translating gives CSADRENYGYTF.

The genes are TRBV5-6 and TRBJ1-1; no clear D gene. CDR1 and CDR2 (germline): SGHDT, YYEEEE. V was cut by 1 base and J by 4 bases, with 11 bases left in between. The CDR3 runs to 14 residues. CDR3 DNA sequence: TGTGCCAGCAGCTTGTGGCTGGCGGGCACTGAAGCTTTCTTT. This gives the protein CASSLWLAGTEAFF.

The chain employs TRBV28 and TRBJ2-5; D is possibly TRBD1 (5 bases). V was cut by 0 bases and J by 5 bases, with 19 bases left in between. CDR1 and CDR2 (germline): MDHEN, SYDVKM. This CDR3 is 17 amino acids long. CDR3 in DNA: TGTGCCAGCAGTTTATGGGGCAGGGATTCGCATGGGGAGACCCAGTACTTC. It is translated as CASSLWGRDSHGETQYF.

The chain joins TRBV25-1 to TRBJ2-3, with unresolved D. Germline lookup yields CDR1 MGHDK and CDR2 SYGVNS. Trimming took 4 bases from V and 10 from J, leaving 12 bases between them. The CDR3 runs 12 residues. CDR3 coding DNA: TGTGCCAGCAGTGCGGTGCAGGAAGCGCAGTATTTT. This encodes CASSAVQEAQYF.

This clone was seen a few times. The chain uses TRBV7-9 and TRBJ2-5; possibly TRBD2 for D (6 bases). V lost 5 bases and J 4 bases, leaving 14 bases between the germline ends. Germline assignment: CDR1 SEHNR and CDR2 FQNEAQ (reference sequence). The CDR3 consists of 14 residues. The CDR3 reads CASSVTQGGETQYF. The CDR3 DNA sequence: TGTGCCAGCAGCGTCACCCAGGGAGGAGAGACCCAGTACTTC.

The CDR3 bases are TGTGCCAGCAGTTCGACTACTCCCACGCAGTATTTT. It codes for CASSSTTPTQYF. This sequence joins TRBV27 and TRBJ2-3, with D possibly matching TRBD2 (5 bases). The germline CDR1 and CDR2 sequences are MNHEY and SMNVEV (reference sequence). This CDR3 comprises 12 residues. Trimming stripped 4 bases from V and 9 bases from J, with 11 bases between.

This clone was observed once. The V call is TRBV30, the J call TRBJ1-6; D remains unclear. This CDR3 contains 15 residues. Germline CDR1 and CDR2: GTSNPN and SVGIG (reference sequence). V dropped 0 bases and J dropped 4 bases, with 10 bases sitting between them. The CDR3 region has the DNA TGTGCCTGGAGTGTACAGCTCCGTTATAATTCACCCCTCCACTTT. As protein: CAWSVQLRYNSPLHF.

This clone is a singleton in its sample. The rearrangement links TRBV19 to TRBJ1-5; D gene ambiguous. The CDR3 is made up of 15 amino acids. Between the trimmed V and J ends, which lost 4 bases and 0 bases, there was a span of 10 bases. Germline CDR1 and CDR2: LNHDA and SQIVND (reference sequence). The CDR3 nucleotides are TGTGCCAGTAGTACCCCTGGAAGTAGCAATCAGCCCCAGCATTTT. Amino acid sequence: CASSTPGSSNQPQHF.

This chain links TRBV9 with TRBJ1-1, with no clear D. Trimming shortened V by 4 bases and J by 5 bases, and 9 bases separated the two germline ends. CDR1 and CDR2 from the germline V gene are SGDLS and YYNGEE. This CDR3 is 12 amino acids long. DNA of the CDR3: TGTGCCAGCAGCCCGGTGTTGACTGAAGCTTTCTTT. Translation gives CASSPVLTEAFF.

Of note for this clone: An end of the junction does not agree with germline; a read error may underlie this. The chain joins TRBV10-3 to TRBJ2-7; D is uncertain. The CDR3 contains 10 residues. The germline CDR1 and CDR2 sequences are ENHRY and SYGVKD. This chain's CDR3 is CAIVSPPGDF. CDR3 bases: TGTGCCATCGTATCCCCTCCCGGTGACTTC.